This is a list of T cell receptor beta chains from one sample in a study of blood T cell repertoires in COVID-19. Clones were sequenced by immunoSEQ multiplex PCR, and TCRdb holds only the in-frame ones, with some missing. Among roughly 300,000 clones listed, 75% to 95% were seen once. Material for sequencing was peripheral blood. These receptors were obtained from a woman aged 25 to 39 with COVID-19, enrolled during active disease. Each CDR3 is given with its conserved first and last residue. The order of the fields is clone size, D gene, V gene, CDR3 length, J gene, CDR3 protein, CDR3 DNA. D genes are given only for firm matches. Expanded clones get a size class; other rows say once, few or many, or leave the size out.

>.|TRBD2|TRBV7-9|15|TRBJ2-1
CASSFIAGGPNEQFF
TGTGCCAGCAGCTTCATAGCGGGAGGGCCAAATGAGCAGTTCTTC
>.|TRBD1|TRBV6-4|16|TRBJ2-6
CASSATGGAGANVLTF
TGTGCCAGCAGTGCGACAGGGGGGGCTGGGGCCAACGTCCTGACTTTC
>once|TRBD2|TRBV19|15|TRBJ2-1
CASSQLASTYNEQFF
TGTGCCAGTAGTCAACTAGCGTCCACCTACAATGAGCAGTTCTTC
>few|.|TRBV5-1|14|TRBJ2-1
CASSLERGLGEQFF
TGCGCCAGCAGCTTGGAAAGGGGTCTGGGTGAGCAGTTCTTC
>.|TRBD1|TRBV5-1|15|TRBJ2-5
CASSLWDRAQETQYF
TGCGCCAGCAGCTTGTGGGACAGGGCTCAAGAGACCCAGTACTTC
>.|.|TRBV9|15|TRBJ1-5
CASSVSGTTNQPQHF
TGTGCCAGCAGCGTATCCGGGACTACCAATCAGCCCCAGCATTTT
>.|.|TRBV4-1|16|TRBJ1-1
CASSQRLDGGNTEAFF
TGCGCCAGCAGCCAACGATTAGACGGGGGGAACACTGAAGCTTTCTTT
>.|TRBD1|TRBV6-1|14|TRBJ1-2
CASSEAQGDYGYTF
TGTGCCAGCAGTGAAGCTCAGGGGGACTATGGCTACACCTTC
>.|TRBD1|TRBV2|15|TRBJ2-7
CASCPTGGNSYEQYF
TGTGCCAGCTGTCCGACAGGGGGCAACTCCTACGAGCAGTACTTC
>.|.|TRBV18|16|TRBJ2-1
CASSPSGSPPHNEQFF
TGTGCCAGCTCACCGAGCGGCAGTCCGCCCCACAATGAGCAGTTCTTC
>.|.|TRBV10-3|11|TRBJ1-2
CAPGEMDGYTF
TGTGCCCCAGGGGAAATGGATGGCTACACCTTC
>.|TRBD2|TRBV19|13|TRBJ2-7
CASSIGTNYEQYF
TGTGCCAGTAGTATCGGGACTAACTACGAGCAGTACTTC
>few|TRBD2|TRBV2|16|TRBJ2-7
CASSQRTSALAYEQYF
TGTGCCAGCAGTCAAAGGACTAGCGCCCTAGCCTACGAGCAGTACTTC
>.|.|TRBV9|18|TRBJ2-3
CASSVAGAGAYFTDTQYF
TGTGCCAGCAGCGTAGCTGGGGCAGGGGCGTATTTCACAGATACGCAGTATTTT
>.|.|TRBV11-2|15|TRBJ1-5
CASSLSPWSNQPQHF
TGTGCCAGCAGCCTATCCCCGTGGAGCAATCAGCCCCAGCATTTT
>once|.|TRBV7-9|14|TRBJ2-7
CASSGHGNSYEQYF
TGTGCCAGCAGCGGGCACGGGAACTCCTACGAGCAGTACTTC